The rows below give T cell receptor beta chains drawn from one sample of a study of beta chain features in type 1 diabetes. Assay: immunoSEQ multiplex PCR; the TCRdb copy retains only in-frame clones and omits some. This table has tens of thousands of clones, around 65% appearing once. Sequencing used stem cell memory CD4+ T cells from blood. These receptor sequences come from a woman aged 40 to 49 with type 1 diabetes. The CDR3 runs from the conserved cysteine through the conserved F or W. The order of the fields is clone size, V gene, D gene, J gene, CDR3 protein, CDR3 DNA. A D gene is named only where the DNA matches it firmly. The size field is filled for only some rows; it gives once, few, many or a size class.

.	TRBV5-1	TRBD1	TRBJ2-7	CASSLRMTGSYEQYF	TGCGCCAGCAGCTTAAGAATGACAGGGTCCTACGAGCAGTACTTC
.	TRBV15	.	TRBJ2-7	CATSREGGYEQYF	TGTGCCACCAGCAGAGAGGGAGGTTACGAGCAGTACTTC
once	TRBV9	TRBD2	TRBJ2-5	CASSVSGLGRETQYF	TGTGCCAGCAGCGTATCGGGACTAGGGAGGGAGACCCAGTACTTC
.	TRBV10-3	.	TRBJ2-7	CAIRDLEGTYEQYF	TGTGCCATCAGGGACTTAGAGGGAACCTACGAGCAGTACTTC
.	TRBV4-2	TRBD1	TRBJ2-2	CASSQDTGQGGRGELFF	TGTGCCAGCAGCCAAGATACGGGACAGGGCGGTAGAGGGGAGCTGTTTTTT
.	TRBV25-1	.	TRBJ1-1	CASSPTVIKNTEAFF	TGTGCCAGCAGCCCCACGGTCATCAAGAACACTGAAGCTTTCTTT
few	TRBV2	TRBD1	TRBJ1-5	CASSDRTGGVQPQHF	TGTGCCAGCAGTGATCGGACAGGGGGAGTTCAGCCCCAGCATTTT
.	TRBV28	.	TRBJ2-1	CASSFQGKSEQFF	TGTGCCAGCAGTTTCCAGGGAAAGAGTGAGCAGTTCTTC
.	TRBV13	.	TRBJ1-2	CASSLGRGGYTF	TGTGCCAGCAGCTTAGGAAGGGGCGGCTACACCTTC
.	TRBV6-5	TRBD1	TRBJ2-7	CAIRDRAGAYEQYF	TGTGCCATTCGGGACAGGGCAGGAGCCTACGAGCAGTACTTC
few	TRBV6-6	.	TRBJ1-1	CASSYLADLNTEAFF	TGTGCCAGCAGTTACCTGGCGGACTTGAACACTGAAGCTTTCTTT
.	TRBV19	.	TRBJ1-5	CASSIAGARRQPQHF	TGTGCCAGTAGTATAGCAGGGGCCAGGCGGCAGCCCCAGCATTTT
.	TRBV7-3	TRBD1	TRBJ1-1	CASSFTGTATEAFF	TGTGCCAGCAGCTTTACCGGGACAGCTACTGAAGCTTTCTTT
.	TRBV2	.	TRBJ1-4	CASSEGADEKLFF	TGTGCCAGCAGTGAGGGGGCTGATGAAAAACTGTTTTTT
.	TRBV5-4	TRBD2	TRBJ2-3	CASSIRLAGYTDTQYF	TGTGCCAGCAGCATACGACTAGCGGGGTACACAGATACGCAGTATTTT
.	TRBV30	.	TRBJ1-5	CAWSGESNQPQHF	TGTGCCTGGTCCGGGGAAAGCAATCAGCCCCAGCATTTT
.	TRBV2	TRBD2	TRBJ2-3	CASSEALPGSSGISTDTQYF	TGTGCCAGCAGTGAAGCGCTTCCAGGGAGTAGCGGGATAAGCACAGATACGCAGTATTTT